A single sample gave rise to the 28 T cell receptor beta chains below, sequenced in a study of T cell repertoires in cytomegalovirus infection. These receptors have no identified antigens. TCRdb itself ran the reads through MiXCR, one entry per CDR3 protein. The sample carries approximately 470,000 distinct CDR3 sequences, roughly 46% recorded once. The sequenced sample was cultured PBMCs, obtained from culture after CMV antigen stimulation. These receptors were collected from a human donor in good health (CMV status not recorded). Some clones in this sample may be carry-over from other donors' samples.

The chain links TRBV7-6 to TRBJ2-1, with D unresolved. V lost 4 bases to trimming and J lost 2 bases, with 9 bases between them. The CDR3 covers 14 residues. Germline CDR1 is SGHVS and CDR2 is FNYEAQ. Here the CDR3 DNA reads TGTGCCAGCAGCTCACGTCTCACCTACAATGAGCAGTTCTTC. Amino acids: CASSSRLTYNEQFF.

The chain recombines TRBV7-9 with TRBJ2-1; 10 bases align to TRBD2. The CDR3 spans 17 residues. J gave up 2 bases and V 4 bases, and 8 bases lay outside the gene matches. The germline V gene encodes CDR1 SEHNR and CDR2 FQNEAQ (reference sequence). CDR3 in amino acids: CASSSTQLAGAYNEQFF. CDR3 DNA: TGTGCCAGCAGCTCCACCCAGCTAGCGGGAGCCTACAATGAGCAGTTCTTC.

The rearrangement joins TRBV28 to TRBJ1-5; D remains ambiguous. Per germline, CDR1 MDHEN and CDR2 SYDVKM. V gave up 7 bases and J gave up 4 bases, with 17 bases separating them. This CDR3 comprises 15 residues. Written as DNA, the CDR3 is TGTGCCAGCAACCGTTATACTCAGGCGAATCAGCCCCAGCATTTT. Encoded protein: CASNRYTQANQPQHF.

The rearrangement joins TRBV18 to TRBJ2-1, with 8 bases that match TRBD2. V lost 1 base, J lost 3 bases, and 5 bases stayed unmatched. The CDR3 is 16 residues long. Germline V gene data show CDR1 as KGHSH and CDR2 as LQKENI. The CDR3, as DNA: TGTGCCAGCTCACCACAGCAGACTAGCGACTACAATGAGCAGTTCTTC. This encodes CASSPQQTSDYNEQFF.

This clonotype showed up just a few times. This chain uses TRBV7-9 with TRBJ2-3; TRBD2 matches 8 bases. V trimming: 5 bases; J trimming: 2 bases; junction bases outside the gene matches: 9. In germline, CDR1 is SEHNR, CDR2 FQNEAQ (reference sequence). This CDR3 spans 16 amino acids. The CDR3 loop is CASSQILAAHTDTQYF. DNA of the CDR3: TGTGCCAGCAGCCAAATACTAGCGGCTCACACAGATACGCAGTATTTT.

The chain carries TRBV10-3 and TRBJ1-5; 8 nucleotides line up with TRBD1. In germline, CDR1 is ENHRY, CDR2 SYGVKD. This CDR3 spans 15 amino acids. V lost 6 bases and J lost 4; bases outside the gene matches: 8. The chain's CDR3 is CAISQDRGGNQPQHF. The CDR3 region has the DNA TGTGCCATCAGCCAAGACAGGGGTGGGAATCAGCCCCAGCATTTT.

CDR3 nucleotides: TGTGCCAGCAGTTTACGGGACAGGGGGAATTCACCCCTCCACTTT. Translating gives CASSLRDRGNSPLHF. The J gene is TRBJ1-6, the V gene TRBV27, with TRBD1 matching over 11 bases. J gave up 7 bases and V 2 bases, and 1 base lay outside the gene matches. The CDR3 is 15 amino acids. Germline V lookup: CDR1 MNHEY, CDR2 SMNVEV (reference sequence).

This clonotype was seen a few times. The chain is built from TRBV28 and TRBJ1-2; D is undetermined. This CDR3 has 13 residues. CDR1 and CDR2 (germline): MDHEN, SYDVKM. V was trimmed by 3 bases and J by 4 bases, leaving 9 bases between them. In DNA form, the CDR3 reads TGTGCCAGCAGTTTTAGGCGCCTCTATGGCTACACCTTC. Encoded protein: CASSFRRLYGYTF.

This clonotype was observed a handful of times. This chain connects TRBV30 to TRBJ2-1, with D hard to call. The CDR3 length is 11 residues. From germline, CDR1 is GTSNPN and CDR2 SVGIG (reference sequence). The V end lost 0 bases, the J end lost 6 bases, and 3 bases lay between the germline ends. Written as DNA, the CDR3 is TGTGCCTGGAGTGTACCCAATGAGCAGTTCTTC. Translation gives CAWSVPNEQFF.

This rearrangement joins TRBV6-6 to TRBJ1-1; TRBD1 might be the D (5 bases). The CDR3 extends over 17 amino acids. Germline-derived CDR1 and CDR2 are MNHNY and SVGAGI (reference sequence). Trimming cost V 2 bases and J 1 base, with 17 bases left between them. The CDR3 here is CASSYPWPRVRNTEAFF. The CDR3 DNA is TGTGCCAGCAGTTACCCGTGGCCCAGGGTGAGGAACACTGAAGCTTTCTTT.

The V gene is TRBV4-3, the J gene TRBJ1-5, with D perhaps TRBD1 (5 bases). Germline V lookup: CDR1 LGHNA, CDR2 YSLEER. CDR3 length: 14 residues. V was trimmed by 0 bases and J by 7 bases, leaving 10 bases between them. The DNA for the CDR3 is TGCGCCAGCAGCCAAGATTTTAGGACACAGCCCCAGCATTTT. Translating it yields CASSQDFRTQPQHF.

This clonotype was counted ten times or more. CDR3 loop: CASSLNLVINNQPQHF. CDR3 coding DNA: TGTGCCAGCAGCTTAAATTTGGTGATCAACAATCAGCCCCAGCATTTT. This chain joins TRBV7-2 and TRBJ1-5; no definite D call. Per the germline V gene, CDR1 is SGHTA and CDR2 is FQGNSA. This CDR3 is 16 amino acids long. V was clipped by 2 bases and J by 3 bases, with 14 bases between them.

This clonotype appeared a few times. V is TRBV4-1 and J is TRBJ2-3; TRBD2 agrees at 14 bases. Germline-derived CDR1 and CDR2 are MGHRA and YSYEKL. The ends lost 0 bases at V and 6 bases at J; junction bases unmatched: 5. CDR3 length: 17 residues. The CDR3 bases are TGCGCCAGCAGCCAAGACACGGGACTAGCGGGGGAGGATACGCAGTATTTT. Translation: CASSQDTGLAGEDTQYF.

The V gene is TRBV28, the J gene TRBJ2-2; 9 positions match TRBD1. The junction had 12 bases not matched to a gene; V was cut back by 6 bases and J by 7 bases. In germline, CDR1 is MDHEN, CDR2 SYDVKM. This CDR3 contains 16 residues. CDR3 amino acids: CASSPQGTGIHGELFF. The CDR3 nucleotides are TGTGCCAGCAGCCCCCAGGGGACAGGGATCCACGGGGAGCTGTTTTTT.

This clonotype was seen ten or more times. The chain has TRBV7-2 and TRBJ1-1, with D perhaps TRBD1 (6 bases). CDR3 length equals 14 residues. CDR1 is SGHTA and CDR2 is FQGNSA in the germline V gene. V was cut by 4 bases and J by 11 bases, with 20 bases left in between. The CDR3 protein is CASSSSGGGVYAFF. CDR3 coding DNA: TGTGCCAGCAGCTCATCTGGGGGGGGCGTATACGCTTTCTTT.

The chain links TRBV12-3 or TRBV12-4 to TRBJ2-2; tentatively, D is TRBD2 (6 bases). The ends were cut back, 7 bases at V and 6 bases at J, with 15 bases in the middle. This CDR3 contains 14 residues. Here the CDR3 reads CASIAGLASGELFF. DNA for the CDR3: TGTGCCAGCATTGCGGGGCTAGCCTCCGGGGAGCTGTTTTTT.

This clonotype showed up just a few times. This chain uses TRBV10-3 with TRBJ1-3; D is unresolved. Per the germline V gene, CDR1 is ENHRY and CDR2 is SYGVKD. V was cut by 1 base and J by 0 bases, with 13 bases left in between. The CDR3 loop spans 17 amino acids. This CDR3 is CAISEYGGRYSGNTIYF. DNA for the CDR3: TGTGCCATCAGTGAGTATGGTGGCAGATACTCTGGAAACACCATATATTTT.

Only a few counts were recorded for this clonotype. CDR3 nucleotide sequence: TGTGCCAGCAGTTCGCAGACTAGCGGGAGTATATACGAGCAGTACTTC. This translates into CASSSQTSGSIYEQYF. This rearrangement joins TRBV12-3 or TRBV12-4 to TRBJ2-7; 12 bases are a match to TRBD2. CDR3 size: 16 residues. With V trimmed by 4 bases and J by 4 bases, 8 bases remained unmatched.

The rearrangement joins TRBV6-6 to TRBJ2-1; TRBD1 aligns across 10 bases. Germline-derived CDR1 and CDR2 are MNHNY and SVGAGI (reference sequence). The CDR3 sequence is 14 residues long. V dropped 2 bases and J dropped 6; count of bases not matched to a gene: 1. The CDR3 loop is CASSYGQGGNEQFF. As DNA, the CDR3 is TGTGCCAGCAGTTACGGACAGGGGGGCAATGAGCAGTTCTTC.

This clonotype has just a few counts. This sequence joins TRBV6-6 and TRBJ2-1, with 9 bases that match TRBD2. This CDR3 spans 16 amino acids. J was trimmed by 0 bases and V by 10 bases; bases with no gene match: 10. In germline, CDR1 is MNHNY, CDR2 SVGAGI (reference sequence). The CDR3 loop is CATLSTSGSSYNEQFF. The CDR3 DNA follows: TGTGCCACCCTTTCGACTAGCGGAAGCTCCTACAATGAGCAGTTCTTC.

This clonotype appeared a few times. The gene calls are TRBV7-9 and TRBJ2-2; 9 bases fit TRBD1. The CDR3 runs to 14 residues. CDR1 and CDR2 from the germline V gene are SEHNR and FQNEAQ (reference sequence). V lost 11 bases to trimming and J lost 2 bases; unmatched junction nucleotides: 6. As DNA, the CDR3 is TGTGCCGTCCGGGACAGGGTTAACACCGGGGAGCTGTTTTTT. This codes for CAVRDRVNTGELFF.

V is TRBV7-6 and J is TRBJ2-3, with 7 bases aligning to TRBD2. Germline V lookup: CDR1 SGHVS, CDR2 FNYEAQ. V lost 5 bases to trimming and J lost 2 bases; unmatched junction nucleotides: 10. The CDR3 is 16 residues long. The CDR3 sequence is CASSAALAAITDTQYF. The CDR3 nucleotides read TGTGCCAGCAGCGCGGCCCTAGCGGCAATCACAGATACGCAGTATTTT.

The V gene is TRBV28, the J gene TRBJ2-7, with no clear D. V was shortened by 1 base and J by 4 bases, with 11 bases between the two germline ends. The V gene's germline CDR1 is MDHEN and CDR2 SYDVKM. The CDR3 is made up of 14 amino acids. The CDR3 sequence is CASSLYERTYEQYF. The DNA for the CDR3 is TGTGCCAGCAGTTTATATGAAAGAACATACGAGCAGTACTTC.

This clonotype was detected many times. CDR3 coding DNA: TGTGCCAGCCAGCAGGTGTTTAGGATTAATGAGCAGTTCTTC. Protein sequence: CASQQVFRINEQFF. The V gene is TRBV6-1, the J gene TRBJ2-1; D is ambiguous. Per the germline V gene, CDR1 is MNHNS and CDR2 is SASEGT. With 8 bases removed from V and 7 bases from J, the gap between germline ends came to 18 bases. The CDR3 runs 14 residues.

This clonotype was observed a few times. The V gene is TRBV4-1, the J gene TRBJ2-1; possibly TRBD2 for D (6 bases). The CDR3 contains 16 residues. Germline CDR1 is MGHRA and CDR2 is YSYEKL. The ends were cut back, 1 base at V and 4 bases at J, with 14 bases in the middle. CDR3 amino acids: CASSQVPGGGYNEQFF. The DNA of the CDR3 is TGCGCCAGCAGCCAAGTCCCGGGTGGGGGGTACAATGAGCAGTTCTTC.

This clonotype has just a few counts. The rearrangement links TRBV7-2 to TRBJ2-3, with a weak D call TRBD1 (5 bases). The CDR3 extends over 15 amino acids. Germline values: CDR1 SGHTA, CDR2 FQGNSA. Deletions cut 1 base from V and 6 bases from J, with 14 bases between. The CDR3 nucleotides are TGTGCCAGCAGCTTAGTGGGGCCTAGTTCTGATACGCAGTATTTT. Its translation: CASSLVGPSSDTQYF. Based on the CDR3 plus reference TRBV7-2 and TRBJ2-3, the full variable domain is GAGVSQSPSNKVTEKGKDVELRCDPISGHTALYWYRQSLGQGLEFLIYFQGNSAPDKSGLPSDRFSAERTGGSVSTLTIQRTQQEDSAVYLCASSLVGPSSDTQYFGPGTRLTVL.

The rearrangement uses TRBV12-3 or TRBV12-4 and TRBJ1-1, with D possibly TRBD1 on 6 matching bases. The V and J ends lost 5 bases and 2 bases respectively, with 18 bases between them. The CDR3 has 16 residues. This CDR3 reads CASSLRIQGLNTEAFF. The CDR3, as DNA: TGTGCCAGCAGTCTACGGATACAGGGTCTAAACACTGAAGCTTTCTTT.

Only a few counts were recorded for this clonotype. The chain joins TRBV11-1 to TRBJ2-5; possibly TRBD1 for D (6 bases). Trimming took off 5 bases at V and 5 bases at J, with 15 bases between the two ends. CDR3 length equals 14 residues. The germline V gene encodes CDR1 SGHAT and CDR2 FQDESV (reference sequence). CDR3 residues: CASSLADRRETQYF. The CDR3 DNA reads TGTGCCAGCAGCCTGGCGGACAGACGGGAGACCCAGTACTTC.